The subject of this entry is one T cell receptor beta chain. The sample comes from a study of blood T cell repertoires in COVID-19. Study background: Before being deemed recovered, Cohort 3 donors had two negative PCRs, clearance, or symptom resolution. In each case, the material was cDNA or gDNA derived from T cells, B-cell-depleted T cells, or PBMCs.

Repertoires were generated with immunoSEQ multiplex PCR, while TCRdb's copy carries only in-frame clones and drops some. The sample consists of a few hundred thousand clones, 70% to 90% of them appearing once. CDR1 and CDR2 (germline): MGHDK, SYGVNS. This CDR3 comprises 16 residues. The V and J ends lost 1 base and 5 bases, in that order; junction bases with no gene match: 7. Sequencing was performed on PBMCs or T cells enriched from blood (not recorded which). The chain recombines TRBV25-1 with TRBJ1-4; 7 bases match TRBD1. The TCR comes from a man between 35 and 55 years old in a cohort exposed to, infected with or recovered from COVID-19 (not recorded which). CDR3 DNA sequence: TGTGCCAGCAGTGAATGGAGTGCGGGACAGAATGAAAAACTGTTTTTT. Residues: CASSEWSAGQNEKLFF.